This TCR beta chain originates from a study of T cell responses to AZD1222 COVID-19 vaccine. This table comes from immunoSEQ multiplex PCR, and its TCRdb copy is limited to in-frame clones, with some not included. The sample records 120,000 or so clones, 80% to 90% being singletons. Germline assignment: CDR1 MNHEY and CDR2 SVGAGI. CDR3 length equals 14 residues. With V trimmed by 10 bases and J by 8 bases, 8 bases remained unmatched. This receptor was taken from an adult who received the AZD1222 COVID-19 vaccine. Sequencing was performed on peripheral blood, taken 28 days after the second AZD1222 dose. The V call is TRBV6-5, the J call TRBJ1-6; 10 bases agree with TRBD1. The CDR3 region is CATGTGVGYSPLHF. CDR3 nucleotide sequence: TGTGCCACAGGGACAGGGGTCGGCTATTCACCCCTCCACTTT.